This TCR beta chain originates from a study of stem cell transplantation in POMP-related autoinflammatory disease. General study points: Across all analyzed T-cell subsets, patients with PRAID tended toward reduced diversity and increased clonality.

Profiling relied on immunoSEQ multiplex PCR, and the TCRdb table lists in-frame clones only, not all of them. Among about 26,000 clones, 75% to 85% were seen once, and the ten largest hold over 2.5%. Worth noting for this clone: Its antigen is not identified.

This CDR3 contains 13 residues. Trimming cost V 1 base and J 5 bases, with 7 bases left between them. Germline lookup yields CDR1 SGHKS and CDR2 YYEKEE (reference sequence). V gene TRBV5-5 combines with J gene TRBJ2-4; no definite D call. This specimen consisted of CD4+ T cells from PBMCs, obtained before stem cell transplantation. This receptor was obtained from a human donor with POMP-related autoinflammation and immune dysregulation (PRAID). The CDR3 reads CASSLTVENIQYF. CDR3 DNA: TGTGCCAGCAGCTTGACGGTCGAAAACATTCAGTACTTC.